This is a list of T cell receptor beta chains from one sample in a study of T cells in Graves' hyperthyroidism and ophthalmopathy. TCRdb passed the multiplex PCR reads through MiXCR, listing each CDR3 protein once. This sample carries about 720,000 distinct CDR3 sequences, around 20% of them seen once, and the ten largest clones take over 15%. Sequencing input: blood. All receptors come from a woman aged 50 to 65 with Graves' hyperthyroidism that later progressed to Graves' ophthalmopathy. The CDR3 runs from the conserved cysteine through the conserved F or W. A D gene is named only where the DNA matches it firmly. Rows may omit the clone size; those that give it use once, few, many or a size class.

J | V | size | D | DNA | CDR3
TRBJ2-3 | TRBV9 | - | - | TGTGCCAGCAGCGTAGTGGGGGATACGCAGTATTTT | CASSVVGDTQYF
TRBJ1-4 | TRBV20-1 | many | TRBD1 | TGCAGTGCTAGAAGAACAGGGGGCAATGAAAAACTGTTTTTT | CSARRTGGNEKLFF
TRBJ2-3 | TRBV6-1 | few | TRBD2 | TGTGCCAGCAGAGCTAGCGGGGCTACAGATACGCAGTATTTT | CASRASGATDTQYF
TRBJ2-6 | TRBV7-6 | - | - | TGTGCCAGCAGCCCTACTTGGGCCCCCAGCTCTGGGGCCAACGTCCTGACTTTC | CASSPTWAPSSGANVLTF
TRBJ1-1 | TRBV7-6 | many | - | TGTGCCAGCAGCTACGGGACCCCCCACACTGAAGCTTTCTTT | CASSYGTPHTEAFF
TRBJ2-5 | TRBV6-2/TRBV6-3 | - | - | TGTGCCAGCAGTTACTCGAGGCTTAAAGAGACCCAGTACTTC | CASSYSRLKETQYF
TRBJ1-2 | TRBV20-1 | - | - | TGCAGTCTCACCCGGGACGGAGGCGCCTATGGCTACACCTTC | CSLTRDGGAYGYTF
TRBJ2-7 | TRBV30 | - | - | TGTGCCTGGAGCCGAGGGGCCCACAAGCAGTACTTC | CAWSRGAHKQYF
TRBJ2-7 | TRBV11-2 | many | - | TGTGCCAGCAGCTTAGGCCAAGGACAGCTTTACGAGCAGTACTTC | CASSLGQGQLYEQYF
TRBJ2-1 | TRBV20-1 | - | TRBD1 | TGCAGTGCTAGAAAACGGACAGGGGGGAATGAGCAGTTCTTC | CSARKRTGGNEQFF
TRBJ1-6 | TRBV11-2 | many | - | TGTGCCAGCAGCCGACAGGTTAGGAATTCACCCCTCCACTTT | CASSRQVRNSPLHF
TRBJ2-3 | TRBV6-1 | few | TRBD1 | TGTGCCAGCAGTGGAGGGACAGTTTCCACAGATACGCAGTATTTT | CASSGGTVSTDTQYF
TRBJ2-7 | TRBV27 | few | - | TGTGCCAGCAGCAGGGACACCACCTACGAGCAGTACTTC | CASSRDTTYEQYF
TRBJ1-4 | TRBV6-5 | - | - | TGTGCCAGCAGTTACTGGGGGAGTAGCGCTAATGAAAAACTGTTTTTT | CASSYWGSSANEKLFF
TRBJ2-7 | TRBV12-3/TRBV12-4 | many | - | TGTGCCAGCAGTTTGGCAGCCGGGTACGAGCAGTACTTC | CASSLAAGYEQYF
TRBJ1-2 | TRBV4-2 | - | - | TGTGCCAGCAGCCAAGTGTCCGAGGGGAACTATGGCTACACCTTC | CASSQVSEGNYGYTF
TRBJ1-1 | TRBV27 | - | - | TGTGCCAGCAGTTTTACCCTTACCCAGGGGGAAGCTTTCTTT | CASSFTLTQGEAFF
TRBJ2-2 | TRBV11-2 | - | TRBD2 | TGTGCCAGCAGCTTCGGACTAGCGGGGGGCAGGGACACCGGGGAGCTGTTTTTT | CASSFGLAGGRDTGELFF
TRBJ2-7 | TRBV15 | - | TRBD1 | TGTGCCACCAGCGGACAGGGGTACGAGCAGTACTTC | CATSGQGYEQYF
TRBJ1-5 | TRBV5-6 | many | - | TGTGCCAGCAGCTTGGCAGGGGTAGGAGGTCAGCCCCAGCATTTT | CASSLAGVGGQPQHF
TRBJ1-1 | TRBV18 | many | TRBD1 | TGTGCCAGCTCACGGGCAGGGGGCCTGAACACTGAAGCTTTCTTT | CASSRAGGLNTEAFF
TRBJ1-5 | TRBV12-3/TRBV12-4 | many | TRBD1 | TGTGCCAGCAACGCAGGGGGAAATCAGCCCCAGCATTTT | CASNAGGNQPQHF
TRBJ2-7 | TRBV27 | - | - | TGTGCCAGCAGTACACAAAAGACAGGCCCCGGGAATTACGAGCAGTACTTC | CASSTQKTGPGNYEQYF
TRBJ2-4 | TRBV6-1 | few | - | TGTGCCAGCAGTTTGACGGCGTTAGCCAAAAACATTCAGTACTTC | CASSLTALAKNIQYF
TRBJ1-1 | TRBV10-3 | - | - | TGTGCCATCAGTGGAGCAGAGAACACTGAAGCTTTCTTT | CAISGAENTEAFF
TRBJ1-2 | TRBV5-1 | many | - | TGCGCCAGCAGCTTGGAAATTCGGGGGATGGACGGCTACACCTTC | CASSLEIRGMDGYTF
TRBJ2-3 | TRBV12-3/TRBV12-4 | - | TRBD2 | TGTGCCAGCAGTTCTTCTAGCGGGGGGGTGGGAGATACGCAGTATTTT | CASSSSSGGVGDTQYF
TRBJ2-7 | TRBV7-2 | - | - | TGTGCCAGCAGCCTACAGGGTCTAGAGCAGTACTTC | CASSLQGLEQYF
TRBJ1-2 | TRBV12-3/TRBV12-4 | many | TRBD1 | TGTGCCAGCAGTGATACCGGGACAGGGTACTTCTATGGCTACACCTTC | CASSDTGTGYFYGYTF
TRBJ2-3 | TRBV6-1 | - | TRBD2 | TGTGCCACAAAGCGGGGGGGCGTGCCAGATACGCAGTATTTT | CATKRGGVPDTQYF
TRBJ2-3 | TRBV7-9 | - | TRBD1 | TGTGCCAGCAGCCTCGTCGGGACAGGGGGATTCACAGATACGCAGTATTTT | CASSLVGTGGFTDTQYF
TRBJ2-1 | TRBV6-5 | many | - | TGTGCCAGCAGTTACTCTGGGGGCTTCTCCTACAATGAGCAGTTCTTC | CASSYSGGFSYNEQFF
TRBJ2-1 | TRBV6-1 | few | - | TGTGCCAGCATCTGGCAGGTGGATAGTGGTGAGCAGTTCTTC | CASIWQVDSGEQFF
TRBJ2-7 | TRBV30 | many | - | TGTGCCTGGAGTGTCGGGGTAACCTACGAGCAGTACTTC | CAWSVGVTYEQYF
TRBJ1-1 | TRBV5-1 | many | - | TGCGCCAGCCTGTCGGGGTTCGGGATGAACACTGAAGCTTTCTTT | CASLSGFGMNTEAFF
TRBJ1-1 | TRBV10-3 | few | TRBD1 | TGTGCCATCAGGCCGGGACAGGGGGTCACTGAAGCTTTCTTT | CAIRPGQGVTEAFF
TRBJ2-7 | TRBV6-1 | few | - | TGTGCCAGCCCCGGGGTTAACGAGCAGTACTTC | CASPGVNEQYF
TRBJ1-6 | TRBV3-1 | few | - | TGTGCCAGCAGCCACTCGGCCCGCGGTCCGGATTCACCCCTCCACTTT | CASSHSARGPDSPLHF
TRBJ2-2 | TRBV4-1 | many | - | TGCGCCAGCAGCCAAGTATCGCTAGCGAACACCGGGGAGCTGTTTTTT | CASSQVSLANTGELFF
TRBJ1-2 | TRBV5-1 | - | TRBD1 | TGCGCCAGCAGCTTCCGCTCGGGACAGGATTCCGGCTACACCTTC | CASSFRSGQDSGYTF
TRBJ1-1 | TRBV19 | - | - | TGTGCCAGTAGTCCCCCGGTCTACGGGAACACTGAAGCTTTCTTT | CASSPPVYGNTEAFF
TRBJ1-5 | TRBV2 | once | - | TGTGCCAGCAGGACACCCTGGGGGCCCCAGCATTTT | CASRTPWGPQHF
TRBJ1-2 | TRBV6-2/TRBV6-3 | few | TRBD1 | TGTGCCAGCACCCCGGGACAGCTCTATGGCTACACCTTC | CASTPGQLYGYTF